This is a list of T cell receptor beta chains from one sample in a study of blood T cells in healthy people across ages. TCRdb reprocessed the 5' RACE reads via MiXCR and lists one record per CDR3 protein. The table shows 1.2 million to 1.5 million distinct CDR3 sequences, with 42% occurring only once. The sample comprised blood. The receptors were sampled from a woman in her late teens or twenties in good health. The CDR3 runs from the conserved cysteine through the conserved F or W. Each record gives: CDR3 DNA, CDR3 protein, clone size, J gene, V gene, D gene. A D gene is named only where the DNA matches it firmly. Size is stated for part of the rows, as once, few or many counts, or as a class when the clone is expanded.

cdr3_nt: TGCAGTGCTGGGCGCGCCTACGAGCAGTTCTTC; cdr3_aa: CSAGRAYEQFF; clone_size: -; j_call: TRBJ2-1; v_call: TRBV20-1; d_call: -
cdr3_nt: TGTGCCAGCAGCTTAGGGGGACAGGGACTTTTTGAGACCCAGTACTTC; cdr3_aa: CASSLGGQGLFETQYF; clone_size: -; j_call: TRBJ2-5; v_call: TRBV7-6; d_call: TRBD1
cdr3_nt: TGTGCCAGCAGCTTAGGGACAAGATCTAATGAAAAACTGTTTTTT; cdr3_aa: CASSLGTRSNEKLFF; clone_size: -; j_call: TRBJ1-4; v_call: TRBV7-9; d_call: -
cdr3_nt: TGTGCCAGCAGTTATTCCAATAGCGGGGGGGCGCGTGAGCAGTTCTTC; cdr3_aa: CASSYSNSGGAREQFF; clone_size: -; j_call: TRBJ2-1; v_call: TRBV6-5; d_call: TRBD2
cdr3_nt: TGTGCCAGCGGGGACAGGACCCCAGATACGCAGTATTTT; cdr3_aa: CASGDRTPDTQYF; clone_size: many; j_call: TRBJ2-3; v_call: TRBV6-5; d_call: TRBD1
cdr3_nt: TGTGCCAGCAGCGTAGTTCCCTCTGGGGCCAACGTCCTGACTTTC; cdr3_aa: CASSVVPSGANVLTF; clone_size: few; j_call: TRBJ2-6; v_call: TRBV9; d_call: -
cdr3_nt: TGCGCCAGCAGCCAGGGGGCAGGGGTTAAGAATGAGCAGTACTTC; cdr3_aa: CASSQGAGVKNEQYF; clone_size: -; j_call: TRBJ2-5; v_call: TRBV4-1; d_call: -
cdr3_nt: TGTGCCAGCAGCCCCGAGAGTAGCGGGAGGGCCTACGAGCAGTACTTC; cdr3_aa: CASSPESSGRAYEQYF; clone_size: -; j_call: TRBJ2-7; v_call: TRBV6-2/TRBV6-3; d_call: TRBD2
cdr3_nt: TGTGCCAGCAGCGTTGGACAAGGTGTTCCCAGTGAAGAACTGTTTTTT; cdr3_aa: CASSVGQGVPSEELFF; clone_size: -; j_call: TRBJ1-4; v_call: TRBV9; d_call: -
cdr3_nt: TGTGCCATCAGTGAGGCCGGGACTAGCGGGAGTGATGAGCAGTTCTTC; cdr3_aa: CAISEAGTSGSDEQFF; clone_size: many; j_call: TRBJ2-1; v_call: TRBV10-3; d_call: TRBD2
cdr3_nt: TGTGCCAGCAGTGATCCGGCCCAAAATTCACCCCTCCACTTT; cdr3_aa: CASSDPAQNSPLHF; clone_size: once; j_call: TRBJ1-6; v_call: TRBV6-1; d_call: -
cdr3_nt: TGTGCCACGCTTAAAAAGGGTCCCCAAGTGAATGAGCAGTTCTTC; cdr3_aa: CATLKKGPQVNEQFF; clone_size: -; j_call: TRBJ2-1; v_call: TRBV3-1; d_call: -
cdr3_nt: TGCAGCGTTGGATGGGGAGCACAAAATGAGCAGTACTTC; cdr3_aa: CSVGWGAQNEQYF; clone_size: -; j_call: TRBJ2-5; v_call: TRBV29-1; d_call: -
cdr3_nt: TGTGCCAGCATTCAGACGGAGGAGGGGGGCTACACCTTC; cdr3_aa: CASIQTEEGGYTF; clone_size: -; j_call: TRBJ1-2; v_call: TRBV18; d_call: -
cdr3_nt: TGTGCCAGCAGCTTAGCACCCCCAGGGGGAACAACTAATGAAAAACTGTTTTTT; cdr3_aa: CASSLAPPGGTTNEKLFF; clone_size: few; j_call: TRBJ1-4; v_call: TRBV7-2; d_call: TRBD1
cdr3_nt: TGTGCCAGCAATTCAGGGATCACTGGGGCCAACGTCCTGACTTTC; cdr3_aa: CASNSGITGANVLTF; clone_size: -; j_call: TRBJ2-6; v_call: TRBV6-6; d_call: -
cdr3_nt: TGCACCGGGCGCTCGGGGGGACTAGTTTCACCCCTCCACTTT; cdr3_aa: CTGRSGGLVSPLHF; clone_size: few; j_call: TRBJ1-6; v_call: TRBV20-1; d_call: -
cdr3_nt: TGTGCCAGCAGCCCACAGATGGCGCAGTATTTT; cdr3_aa: CASSPQMAQYF; clone_size: -; j_call: TRBJ2-3; v_call: TRBV7-9; d_call: -
cdr3_nt: TGTGCCAGCAGTTTCCCGGGAGCTAGCAGGAAAGAGACCCAGTACTTC; cdr3_aa: CASSFPGASRKETQYF; clone_size: -; j_call: TRBJ2-5; v_call: TRBV28; d_call: -
cdr3_nt: TGTGCCACATCCGGTGTGTGGGGGGCCAACGTCCAGACTTTC; cdr3_aa: CATSGVWGANVQTF; clone_size: -; j_call: TRBJ2-6; v_call: TRBV12-3/TRBV12-4; d_call: -
cdr3_nt: TGTGCCAGCAGCAAAGAAAGAAGGCGGGCGGCAGGGGAAAATGAGCAGTACTTC; cdr3_aa: CASSKERRRAAGENEQYF; clone_size: -; j_call: TRBJ2-7; v_call: TRBV21-1; d_call: -
cdr3_nt: TGTGCTAGCAGCTCCTCAGTAAACAATGAGCAGTTCTTC; cdr3_aa: CASSSSVNNEQFF; clone_size: -; j_call: TRBJ2-1; v_call: TRBV7-7; d_call: -
cdr3_nt: TGTGCCAGCTCAAATGGGGGCCGACGGGGGACCCAGTACTTC; cdr3_aa: CASSNGGRRGTQYF; clone_size: -; j_call: TRBJ2-5; v_call: TRBV27; d_call: -
cdr3_nt: TGCAGTGCTAGAGATCCCCGAGGGACTGGAAACACCATATATTTT; cdr3_aa: CSARDPRGTGNTIYF; clone_size: -; j_call: TRBJ1-3; v_call: TRBV20-1; d_call: -
cdr3_nt: TGTGCCAGCAGCTTAGAGGGGCCACCCCTCCACTTT; cdr3_aa: CASSLEGPPLHF; clone_size: -; j_call: TRBJ1-6; v_call: TRBV7-9; d_call: -
cdr3_nt: TGTGCCAGCAGCTTAGAAGCGGGCCCTGCCTACAATGAGCAGTTCTTC; cdr3_aa: CASSLEAGPAYNEQFF; clone_size: -; j_call: TRBJ2-1; v_call: TRBV11-2; d_call: -
cdr3_nt: TGTGCCAGCAGCCTAAGAGTCAGCGGGAGGTCCGAGCAGTACTTC; cdr3_aa: CASSLRVSGRSEQYF; clone_size: -; j_call: TRBJ2-7; v_call: TRBV7-2; d_call: TRBD2